This paragraph reports one TCR beta chain. These data are taken from a study of T cell changes during pregnancy in multiple sclerosis. Clones were sequenced by immunoSEQ multiplex PCR, and TCRdb holds only the in-frame ones, with some missing. Of roughly 80,000 clones in the sample, roughly 91% were seen once. Germline values: CDR1 SGHRS, CDR2 YFSETQ. V dropped 0 bases and J dropped 1; count of bases not matched to a gene: 4. This CDR3 has 16 residues. The sequencing here drew on peripheral blood, taken after pregnancy. J is TRBJ2-3 and V is TRBV5-1; 8 bases agree with TRBD2. This receptor was identified in a female donor in good health, enrolled as a control in a pregnancy study. CDR3 nucleotide sequence: TGCGCCAGCAGCTTGGGCCCAGCGGGGGGCACAGATACGCAGTATTTT. It encodes CASSLGPAGGTDTQYF.